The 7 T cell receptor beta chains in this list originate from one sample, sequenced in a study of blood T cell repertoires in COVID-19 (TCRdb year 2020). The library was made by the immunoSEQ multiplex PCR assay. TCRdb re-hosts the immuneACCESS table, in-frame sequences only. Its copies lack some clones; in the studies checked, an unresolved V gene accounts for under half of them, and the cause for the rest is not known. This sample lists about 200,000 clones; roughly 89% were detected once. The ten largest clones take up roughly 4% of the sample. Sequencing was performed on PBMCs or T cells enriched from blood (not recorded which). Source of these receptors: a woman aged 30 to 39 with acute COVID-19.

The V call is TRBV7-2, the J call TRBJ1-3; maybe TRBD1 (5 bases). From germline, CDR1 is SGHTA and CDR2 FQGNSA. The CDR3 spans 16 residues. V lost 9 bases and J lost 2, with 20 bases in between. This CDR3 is CASGAGSHLPGNTIYF. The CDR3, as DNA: TGTGCCAGTGGGGCAGGTTCTCACTTACCTGGAAACACCATATATTTT.

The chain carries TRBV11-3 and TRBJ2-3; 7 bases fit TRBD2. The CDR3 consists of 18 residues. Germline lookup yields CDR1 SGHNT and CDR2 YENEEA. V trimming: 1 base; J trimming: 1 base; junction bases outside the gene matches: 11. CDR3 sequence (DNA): TGTGCCAGCAGCTTAGGGCGGGGACTACCTGGGGGCACAGATACGCAGTATTTT. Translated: CASSLGRGLPGGTDTQYF.

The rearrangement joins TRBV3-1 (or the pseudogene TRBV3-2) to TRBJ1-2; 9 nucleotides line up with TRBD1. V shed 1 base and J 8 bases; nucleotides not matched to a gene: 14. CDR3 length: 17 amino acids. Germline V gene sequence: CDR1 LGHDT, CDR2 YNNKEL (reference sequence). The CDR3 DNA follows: TGTGCCAGCAGCCAAGTTCCGGGACAGGGACGCGTTTACGGCTACACCTTC. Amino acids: CASSQVPGQGRVYGYTF.

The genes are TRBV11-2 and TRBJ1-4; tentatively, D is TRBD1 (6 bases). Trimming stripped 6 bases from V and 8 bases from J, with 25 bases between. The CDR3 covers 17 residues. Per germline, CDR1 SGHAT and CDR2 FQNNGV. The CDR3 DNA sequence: TGTGCCAGCAGTCCCGGCGCGACGGGGGGCGCTTGGGAAAAACTGTTTTTT. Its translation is CASSPGATGGAWEKLFF.

For the CDR3, the DNA is TGTGCCAGCAGCCGGGACAGGGGGAATGAGAATGGCTACACCTTC. This codes for CASSRDRGNENGYTF. This chain joins TRBV7-8 and TRBJ1-2; 11 bases are a match to TRBD1. After removal of 5 bases from V and 6 bases from J, the junction contained 8 bases not matched to a gene. There are 15 residues in the CDR3. Germline CDR1 is SGHVS and CDR2 is FQNEAQ. Looking up the rest from reference TRBV7-8 and TRBJ1-2 gives the full variable domain: GAGVSQSPRYKVAKRGQDVALRCDPISGHVSLFWYQQALGQGPEFLTYFQNEAQLDKSGLPSDRFFAERPEGSVSTLKIQRTQQEDSAVYLCASSRDRGNENGYTFGSGTRLTVV.

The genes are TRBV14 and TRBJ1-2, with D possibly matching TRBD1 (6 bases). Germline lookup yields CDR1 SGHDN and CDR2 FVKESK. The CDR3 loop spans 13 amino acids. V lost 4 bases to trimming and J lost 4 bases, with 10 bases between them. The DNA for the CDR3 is TGTGCCAGCAGCCGACAGGCTCTCTATGGCTACACCTTC. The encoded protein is CASSRQALYGYTF.

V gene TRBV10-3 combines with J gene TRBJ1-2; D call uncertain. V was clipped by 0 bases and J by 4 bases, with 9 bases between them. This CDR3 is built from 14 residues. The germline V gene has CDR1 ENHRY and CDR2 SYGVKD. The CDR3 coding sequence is TGTGCCATCAGTGAGTCGCCGCCTAGCTATGGCTACACCTTC. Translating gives CAISESPPSYGYTF.